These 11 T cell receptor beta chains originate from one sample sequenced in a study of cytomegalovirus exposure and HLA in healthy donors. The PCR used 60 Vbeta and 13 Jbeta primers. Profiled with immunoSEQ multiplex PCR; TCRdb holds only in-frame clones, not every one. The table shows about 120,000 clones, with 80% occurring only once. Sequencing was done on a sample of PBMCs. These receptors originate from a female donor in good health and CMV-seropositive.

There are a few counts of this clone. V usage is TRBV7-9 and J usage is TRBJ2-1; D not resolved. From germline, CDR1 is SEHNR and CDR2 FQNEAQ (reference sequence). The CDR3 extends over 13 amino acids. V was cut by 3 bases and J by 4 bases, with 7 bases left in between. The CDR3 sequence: CASSFSLYNEQFF. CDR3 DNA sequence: TGTGCCAGCAGCTTCTCCCTTTACAATGAGCAGTTCTTC.

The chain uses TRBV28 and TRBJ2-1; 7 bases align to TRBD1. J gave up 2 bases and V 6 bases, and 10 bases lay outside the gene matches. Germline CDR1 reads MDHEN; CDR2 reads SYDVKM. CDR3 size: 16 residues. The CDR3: CASSPIPGQTYNEQFF. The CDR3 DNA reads TGTGCCAGCAGCCCGATCCCGGGACAGACCTACAATGAGCAGTTCTTC.

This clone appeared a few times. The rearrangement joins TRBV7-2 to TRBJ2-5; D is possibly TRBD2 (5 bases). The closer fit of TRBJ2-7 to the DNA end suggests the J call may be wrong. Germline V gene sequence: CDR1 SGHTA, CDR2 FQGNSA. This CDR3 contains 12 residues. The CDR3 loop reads CASSRGVYEQYF. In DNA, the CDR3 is TGTGCCAGCAGCCGGGGAGTGTACGAGCAGTACTTC.

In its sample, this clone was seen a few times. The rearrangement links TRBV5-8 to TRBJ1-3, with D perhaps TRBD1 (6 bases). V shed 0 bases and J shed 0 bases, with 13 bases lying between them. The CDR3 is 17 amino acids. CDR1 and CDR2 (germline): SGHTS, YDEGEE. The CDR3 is CASSLEQGLLSGNTIYF. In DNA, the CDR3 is TGTGCCAGCAGCTTGGAGCAGGGGTTGCTCTCTGGAAACACCATATATTTT. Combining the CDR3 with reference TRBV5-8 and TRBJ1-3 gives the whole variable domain EAGVTQSPTHLIKTRGQQATLRCSPISGHTSVYWYQQALGLGLQFLLWYDEGEERNRGNFPPRFSGRQFPNYSSELNVNALELEDSALYLCASSLEQGLLSGNTIYFGEGSWLTVV.

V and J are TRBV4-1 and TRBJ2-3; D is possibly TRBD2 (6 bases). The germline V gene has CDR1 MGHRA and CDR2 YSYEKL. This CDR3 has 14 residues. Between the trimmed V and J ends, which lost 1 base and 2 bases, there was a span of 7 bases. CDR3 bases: TGCGCCAGCAGCCAAGTAGCGGTCACAGATACGCAGTATTTT. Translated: CASSQVAVTDTQYF.

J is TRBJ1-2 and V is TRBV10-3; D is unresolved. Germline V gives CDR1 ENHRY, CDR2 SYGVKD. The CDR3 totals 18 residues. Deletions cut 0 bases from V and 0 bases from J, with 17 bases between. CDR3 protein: CAISESTRGPLANYGYTF. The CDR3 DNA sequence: TGTGCCATCAGTGAGTCGACCCGGGGTCCGTTAGCTAACTATGGCTACACCTTC.

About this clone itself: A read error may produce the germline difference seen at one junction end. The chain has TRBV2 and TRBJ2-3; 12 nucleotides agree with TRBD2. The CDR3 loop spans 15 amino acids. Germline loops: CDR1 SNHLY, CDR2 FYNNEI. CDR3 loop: CASSLLAGGPDTQYF. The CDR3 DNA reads TGTGCCAGCAGCTTGCTAGCGGGGGGGCCGGATACTCAGTATTTT.

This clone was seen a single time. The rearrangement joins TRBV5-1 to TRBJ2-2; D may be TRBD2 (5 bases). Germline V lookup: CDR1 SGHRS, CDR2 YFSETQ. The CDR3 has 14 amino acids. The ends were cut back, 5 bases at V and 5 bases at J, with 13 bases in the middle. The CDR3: CASSTGEWTGELFF. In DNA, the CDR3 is TGCGCCAGCAGTACCGGGGAATGGACCGGGGAGCTGTTTTTT.

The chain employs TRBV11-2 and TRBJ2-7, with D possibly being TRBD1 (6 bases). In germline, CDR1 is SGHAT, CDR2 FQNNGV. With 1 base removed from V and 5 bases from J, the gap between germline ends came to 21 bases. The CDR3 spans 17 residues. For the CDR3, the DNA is TGTGCCAGCAGCTTAGTAGCCACACAGGGAGTCATCCACGAGCAGTACTTC. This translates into CASSLVATQGVIHEQYF.

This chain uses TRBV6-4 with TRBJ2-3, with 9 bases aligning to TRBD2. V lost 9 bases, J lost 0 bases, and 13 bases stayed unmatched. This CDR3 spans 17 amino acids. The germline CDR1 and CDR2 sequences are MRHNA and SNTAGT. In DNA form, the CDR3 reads TGTGCCAGACAGGACATAGTGGCGGGGGGGAGCACAGATACGCAGTATTTT. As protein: CARQDIVAGGSTDTQYF.

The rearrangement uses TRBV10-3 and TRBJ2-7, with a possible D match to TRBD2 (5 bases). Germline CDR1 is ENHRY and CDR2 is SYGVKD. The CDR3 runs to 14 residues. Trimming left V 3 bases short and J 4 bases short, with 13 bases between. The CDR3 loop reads CAISDGSRGYEQYF. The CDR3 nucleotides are TGTGCCATCAGTGATGGTAGCCGAGGGTACGAGCAGTACTTC.